These 9 T cell receptor beta chains share one sample of origin, sequenced in a study of T cells in Graves' hyperthyroidism and ophthalmopathy (dated by TCRdb to between 2018 and 2021). Receptor libraries were prepared by multiplex PCR. The sample was run on an Illumina HiSeq 2000. Amplification of TCR beta CDR3 regions was carried out from RNA transcripts. For the first round of RT-PCR on the TCR CDR3, the HTBI primer set was used together with the Qiagen OneStep RT-PCR kit. TCRdb handled the public reads itself, with Q25 trimming in fastp and clone calling in MiXCR, and kept productive beta chains. Identical CDR3 proteins give one entry, which carries the most common genes and DNA. The sample table shows fewer than 55,000 distinct CDR3 sequences, and approximately 58% are seen once. 34% of the sample is held by the ten biggest clonotypes. Sequencing input: peripheral blood or thyroid tissue (not recorded which). Receptors were obtained from a man aged 18 to 30 with Graves' hyperthyroidism.

There are many counts of this clonotype. The CDR3 sequence: CASSPEWGRAFF. The CDR3 coding sequence is TGTGCCAGCAGCCCCGAGTGGGGGCGAGCTTTCTTT. This chain joins TRBV14 and TRBJ1-1, with a weak D call TRBD1 (6 bases). From germline, CDR1 is SGHDN and CDR2 FVKESK. The CDR3 is made up of 12 amino acids. Between the trimmed V and J ends, which lost 4 bases and 10 bases, there was a span of 13 bases.

This chain links TRBV2 with TRBJ1-6, with 8 bases aligning to TRBD1. This CDR3 contains 13 residues. Germline CDR1 reads SNHLY; CDR2 reads FYNNEI. V lost 11 bases to trimming and J lost 9 bases; unmatched junction nucleotides: 9. CDR3 in amino acids: CARGQGVGSPLHF. Here the CDR3 DNA reads TGTGCCCGAGGACAGGGAGTAGGTTCACCCCTCCACTTT.

Details on this clonotype: The CDR3 ends on some other residue instead of the conserved phenylalanine or tryptophan, so this is likely a read error. This rearrangement joins TRBV29-1 to TRBJ1-2, with 10 positions matching TRBD1. CDR1 and CDR2 (germline): SQVTM, ANQGSEA. The V segment lost 8 bases and the J segment 11 bases; nucleotides outside the gene matches: 11. The CDR3 is made up of 12 amino acids. The CDR3 DNA follows: TGCAGCTCCCGGGACAGGGGATCTGGTTACACCCTC. This sequence encodes CSSRDRGSGYTL.

The chain employs TRBV2 and TRBJ1-4; D is uncertain. Looked up from germline, CDR1 is SNHLY and CDR2 is FYNNEI. The CDR3 has 15 residues. The V end lost 0 bases, the J end lost 7 bases, and 12 bases lay between the germline ends. CDR3 region: CASSEALGNSEKLFF. The CDR3 DNA is TGTGCCAGCAGTGAAGCCCTAGGGAATAGTGAAAAACTGTTTTTT.

The chain links TRBV20-1 to TRBJ2-7; D call uncertain. This CDR3 has 12 residues. The germline V and J ends were trimmed by 5 bases and 0 bases, with 8 bases remaining between them. The germline CDR1 and CDR2 sequences are DFQATT and SNEGSKA (reference sequence). The chain's CDR3 is CSAPESSYEQYF. CDR3 in DNA: TGCAGTGCTCCAGAAAGCTCCTACGAGCAGTACTTC.

This clonotype was found many times. V usage is TRBV4-3 and J usage is TRBJ1-2; possibly TRBD1 for D (5 bases). Germline CDR1 and CDR2: LGHNA and YSLEER. This CDR3 contains 13 residues. Trimming removed 0 bases from V and 8 bases from J, with 10 bases in between. The CDR3 is CASSQDRVRGYTF. The CDR3 DNA reads TGCGCCAGCAGCCAAGACAGGGTGCGCGGCTACACCTTC.

This chain uses TRBV25-1 with TRBJ1-2, with D possibly being TRBD1 (5 bases). The CDR3 is 12 residues long. CDR1 and CDR2 (germline): MGHDK, SYGVNS. Trimming pared 6 bases from V and 6 bases from J, leaving 11 bases between. CDR3 sequence: CASSQGTNGYTF. The CDR3 region has the DNA TGTGCCAGCAGCCAAGGGACCAATGGCTACACCTTC.

This clonotype was detected many times. The chain has TRBV10-3 and TRBJ1-5; D gene uncertain. The V end was cut by 2 bases, the J end by 2 bases, with 4 bases between. CDR3 length: 13 residues. Germline V gives CDR1 ENHRY, CDR2 SYGVKD. Here the CDR3 reads CAISEGGNQPQHF. The CDR3, as DNA: TGTGCCATCAGTGAGGGGGGCAATCAGCCCCAGCATTTT.

The chain has TRBV7-2 and TRBJ2-5; D is unresolved. The germline gives CDR1 SGHTA, CDR2 FQGNSA. This CDR3 comprises 12 residues. V was cut by 1 base and J by 1 base, with 1 base left in between. CDR3 sequence reads: CASSLVQETQYF. CDR3 in DNA: TGTGCCAGCAGCTTAGTCCAAGAGACCCAGTACTTC.